This paragraph reports one T cell receptor (beta chain). Germline CDR1 reads MNHNS; CDR2 reads SASEGT. Unmatched junction bases numbered 9, after V lost 6 bases and J lost 7 bases. The CDR3 is 15 residues long. This sample was taken from a study of PD-L1 blockade in urothelial cancer. Study-level information: Previous chemotherapy exposure amounted to 0 to 3 regimens for patients. After treatment start, blood was analyzed at 3 weeks (second dose) and at 6 weeks.

Sequenced by immunoSEQ multiplex PCR; TCRdb stores in-frame clones only, minus some. This sample carries approximately 100,000 clones, around 85% of them seen once, and the ten largest clones take about 2.6%. Source: PBMCs, taken around atezolizumab (anti-PD-L1) treatment. The TCR was taken from a man aged 50-60 years with urothelial cancer. The rearrangement links TRBV6-1 to TRBJ1-5; 10 bases are a match to TRBD1. CDR3: CASRSRQGAVQPQHF. CDR3 bases: TGTGCCAGCAGAAGTCGACAGGGGGCTGTACAGCCCCAGCATTTT.